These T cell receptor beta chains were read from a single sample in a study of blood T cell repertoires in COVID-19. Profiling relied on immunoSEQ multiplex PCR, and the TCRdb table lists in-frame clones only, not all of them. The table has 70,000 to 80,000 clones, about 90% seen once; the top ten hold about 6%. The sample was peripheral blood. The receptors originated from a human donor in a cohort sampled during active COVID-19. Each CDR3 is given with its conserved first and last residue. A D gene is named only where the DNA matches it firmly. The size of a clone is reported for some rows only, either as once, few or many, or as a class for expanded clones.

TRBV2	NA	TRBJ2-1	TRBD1	TGTGCCAGCAGTGGCGTGCGTCTCAGGGGGCACAATGAGCAGTTCTTC	CASSGVRLRGHNEQFF
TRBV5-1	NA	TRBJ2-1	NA	TGCGCCAGCAGCGAGGGGGGGATCTCCTACAATGAGCAGTTCTTC	CASSEGGISYNEQFF
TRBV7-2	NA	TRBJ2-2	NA	TGTGCCAGCAGCTACCCAGGGGCCACCGGGGAGCTGTTTTTT	CASSYPGATGELFF
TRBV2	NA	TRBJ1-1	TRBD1	TGTGCCAGCAGTGGGGGTATCAGACAGGGTGGCACTGAAGCTTTCTTT	CASSGGIRQGGTEAFF
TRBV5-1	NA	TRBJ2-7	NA	TGCGCCAGCAGCTCCACGGGGTATTCAGGGGCCACCTACGAGCAGTACTTC	CASSSTGYSGATYEQYF
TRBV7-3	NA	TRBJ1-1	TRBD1	TGTGCCAGCAGCTTTCAGACAGGGTCTGAAGCTTTCTTT	CASSFQTGSEAFF
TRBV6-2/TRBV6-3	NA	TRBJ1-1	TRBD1	TGTGCCAGCAGTCGGACAGGGCAGGGCACTGAAGCTTTCTTT	CASSRTGQGTEAFF
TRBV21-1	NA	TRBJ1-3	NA	TGTGCCAGCAGCCCAGGGACAGCCTCTGGAAACACCATATATTTT	CASSPGTASGNTIYF
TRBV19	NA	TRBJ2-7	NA	TGTGCCAGTAGTATTGAAGGGGGCGAGCAGTACTTC	CASSIEGGEQYF
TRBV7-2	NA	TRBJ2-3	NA	TGTGCCAGCAGCCCCAGCGGGTACACAGATACGCAGTATTTT	CASSPSGYTDTQYF
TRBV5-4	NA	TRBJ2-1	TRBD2	TGTGCCAGCAGCGCAGGACTAGCGTCCAATGAGCAGTTCTTC	CASSAGLASNEQFF
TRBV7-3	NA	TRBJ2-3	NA	TGTGCCAGCAGCTTTTCGAGCACAGATACGCAGTATTTT	CASSFSSTDTQYF
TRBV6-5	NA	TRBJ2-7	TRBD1	TGTGCCAGCAGTTACGGGACAGGGAGGAACGAGCAGTACTTC	CASSYGTGRNEQYF
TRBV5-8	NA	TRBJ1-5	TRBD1	TGTGCCAGCAGCCTCAGGGGGCTAATAGATCAGCCCCAGCATTTT	CASSLRGLIDQPQHF
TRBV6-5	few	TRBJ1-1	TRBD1	TGTGCCAGCAGAAACGGACAGGGTCGGACTGAAGCTTTCTTT	CASRNGQGRTEAFF
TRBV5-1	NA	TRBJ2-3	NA	TGCGCCAGCAGCAGAAGCTTGGGCGGCACAGATACGCAGTATTTT	CASSRSLGGTDTQYF
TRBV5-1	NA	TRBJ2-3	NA	TGCGCCAGCAGAAGCCAGGGGTCCACAGATACGCAGTATTTT	CASRSQGSTDTQYF
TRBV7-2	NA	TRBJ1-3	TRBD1	TGTGCCAGCAGCTCGGGACAGACTTTCTCCACCATATATTTT	CASSSGQTFSTIYF
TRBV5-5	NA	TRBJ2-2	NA	TGTGCCAGCAGCTACCAGGAATACAACACCGGGGAGCTGTTTTTT	CASSYQEYNTGELFF
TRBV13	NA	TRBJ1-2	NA	TGTGCCAGCAGCTCAACTCACAGGGCTGGCTACACCTTC	CASSSTHRAGYTF
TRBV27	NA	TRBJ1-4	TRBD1	TGTGCCAGCAGCTCTTTACAGGGGGCTGGGGAAAAACTGTTTTTT	CASSSLQGAGEKLFF
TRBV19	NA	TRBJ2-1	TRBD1	TGTGCCAGTAGTATAGCAAAAGGGGGCGCCTACAATGAGCAGTTCTTC	CASSIAKGGAYNEQFF
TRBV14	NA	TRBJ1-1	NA	TGTGCCAGCAGCCTTGGCAGTTGGTCCACTGAAGCTTTCTTT	CASSLGSWSTEAFF
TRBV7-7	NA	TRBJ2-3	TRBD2	TGTGCCAGCAGTCCTACCAGCGGGGGGGGAGATACGCAGTATTTT	CASSPTSGGGDTQYF
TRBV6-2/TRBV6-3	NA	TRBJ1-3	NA	TGTGCCAGCAGCAGGGCGGGGATCTCTGGAAACACCATATATTTT	CASSRAGISGNTIYF
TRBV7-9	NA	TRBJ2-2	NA	TGTGCCAGCACAAAAGGAGGGAACACCGGGGAGCTGTTTTTT	CASTKGGNTGELFF
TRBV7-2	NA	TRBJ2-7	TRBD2	TGTGCCAGCAGCTTAGATAGCGGGGGGACCTCCTACGAGCAGTACTTC	CASSLDSGGTSYEQYF
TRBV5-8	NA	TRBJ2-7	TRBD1	TGTGCCAGCAGCTCCGGGACAGGGGGCTACGAGCAGTACTTC	CASSSGTGGYEQYF
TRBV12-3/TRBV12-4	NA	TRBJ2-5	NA	TGTGCCAGCAGTTTGCAGGCCCAAGAGACCCAGTACTTC	CASSLQAQETQYF
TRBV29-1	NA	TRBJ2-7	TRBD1	TGCAGCGTTGTTTTCGGGACAGGGGGCGGGTACGAGCAGTACTTC	CSVVFGTGGGYEQYF
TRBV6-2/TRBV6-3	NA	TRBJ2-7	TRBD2	TGTGCCAGCAGTTATAGCGGGGGGGCCCGTGAGCAGTACTTC	CASSYSGGAREQYF
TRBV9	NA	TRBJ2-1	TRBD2	TGTGCCAGCAGCGTAGGGGCTAGCGGGGGGCCCTCTTACAATGAGCAGTTCTTC	CASSVGASGGPSYNEQFF
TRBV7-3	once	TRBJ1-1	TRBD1	TGTGCCAGCAGTCAGGGGGGTCTGGCCACTGAAGCTTTCTTT	CASSQGGLATEAFF
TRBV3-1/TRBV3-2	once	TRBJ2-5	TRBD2	TGTGCCAGCAGCCTGGGACTAGCGGGGGAAGAGACCCAGTACTTC	CASSLGLAGEETQYF
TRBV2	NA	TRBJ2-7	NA	TGTGCCAGCAGAGTACAGGGGACTTCCAGCGAGCAGTACTTC	CASRVQGTSSEQYF
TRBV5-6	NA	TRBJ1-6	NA	TGTGCCAGCAGCTTTTACGGACAGCAGCAATCATCACCCCTCCACTTT	CASSFYGQQQSSPLHF
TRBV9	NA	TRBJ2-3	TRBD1	TGTGCCAGCAGCCCCAGTCCCGGGACAGGGGAGACGCAGTATTTT	CASSPSPGTGETQYF
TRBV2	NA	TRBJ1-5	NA	TGTGCCAGCAGGGGGAGTTGGGATCAGCCCCAGCATTTT	CASRGSWDQPQHF
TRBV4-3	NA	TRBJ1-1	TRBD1	TGCGCCAGCAGCCAAGATGGGGCAGGGGGGAGAGCTTTCTTT	CASSQDGAGGRAFF
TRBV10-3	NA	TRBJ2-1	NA	TGTGCCATCAGCAGCTACAATGAGCAGTTCTTC	CAISSYNEQFF
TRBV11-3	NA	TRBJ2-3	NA	TGTGCCAGCAGCCACAGTTTCGCAGATACGCAGTATTTT	CASSHSFADTQYF
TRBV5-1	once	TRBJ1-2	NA	TGCGCCAGCAGCCTGGGGCAGGGTCGAACTAACTATGGCTACACCTTC	CASSLGQGRTNYGYTF
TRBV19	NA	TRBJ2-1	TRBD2	TGTGCCAGTAGTTCCCGGACTAGGCCCCGTGTGAATGAGCAGTTCTTC	CASSSRTRPRVNEQFF
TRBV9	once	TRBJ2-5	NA	TGTGCCAGCAGCGTAGAATGGGGACACCGGGAAGAGACCCAGTACTTC	CASSVEWGHREETQYF
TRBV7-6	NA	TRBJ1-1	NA	TGTGCCAGCAGCTTCAGGGACTCGAACACTGAAGCTTTCTTT	CASSFRDSNTEAFF
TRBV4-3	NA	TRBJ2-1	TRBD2	TGCGCCAGCAGCCAAGATTCGGCGCGAGCGGGGGGGTGGCGTGAGCAGTTCTTC	CASSQDSARAGGWREQFF
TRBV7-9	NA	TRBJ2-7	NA	TGTGCCAGCAGTTTACCGCCTGGGGGGTCGGTCTCCTACGAGCAGTACTTC	CASSLPPGGSVSYEQYF
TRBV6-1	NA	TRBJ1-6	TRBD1	TGTGCCAGCAGTGAGCGGGACAGGGACCGACCACCCCTCCACTTT	CASSERDRDRPPLHF
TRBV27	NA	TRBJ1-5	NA	TGTGCCAGCAGTTTATTCGCCCGGGGCAATCAGCCCCAGCATTTT	CASSLFARGNQPQHF